Shown below are 14 T cell receptor beta chains from a single sample sequenced in a study of shared T cell receptors in the human thymus. Sequencing used immunoSEQ multiplex PCR; TCRdb keeps in-frame clones, though not all of them. The sample records some 640,000 clones, around 87% being singletons. This same sample was also taken into another study, of human thymus T cells.

The sample was thymocytes. Every receptor here comes from a boy younger than two with a congenital heart defect.

The chain combines TRBV2 with TRBJ1-3; TRBD1 is a possible D gene (5 bases). Trimming pared 4 bases from V and 1 base from J, leaving 20 bases between. CDR3 length equals 18 residues. CDR1 is SNHLY and CDR2 is FYNNEI in the germline V gene. The CDR3 region is CASSGSRELISSGNTIYF. The CDR3 DNA follows: TGTGCCAGCAGTGGGTCCAGGGAATTGATAAGTTCTGGAAACACCATATATTTT.

This sequence joins TRBV6-5 and TRBJ2-1; tentatively, D is TRBD1 (5 bases). The germline gives CDR1 MNHEY, CDR2 SVGAGI. This CDR3 has 14 residues. Trimming pared 5 bases from V and 4 bases from J, leaving 12 bases between. The CDR3: CASSRQPTYNEQFF. CDR3 DNA: TGTGCCAGCAGTCGACAGCCTACATACAATGAGCAGTTCTTC.

This chain joins TRBV27 and TRBJ2-2; tentatively, D is TRBD1 (5 bases). CDR1 is MNHEY, CDR2 SMNVEV, per germline (reference sequence). Trimming took 4 bases from V and 4 from J, leaving 7 bases between them. This CDR3 is built from 13 residues. The CDR3, as DNA: TGTGCCAGCAGTTACGACAGCACCGGGGAGCTGTTTTTT. It encodes CASSYDSTGELFF.

This clone appeared once. This chain joins TRBV29-1 and TRBJ2-6, with 9 nucleotides matching TRBD1. The CDR3 is 17 residues long. Unmatched junction bases numbered 11, after V lost 5 bases and J lost 3 bases. CDR1 is SQVTM, CDR2 ANQGSEA, per germline. This chain's CDR3 is CSVQSGQGVGGANVLTF. The CDR3 nucleotides read TGCAGCGTTCAATCGGGACAGGGTGTAGGTGGGGCCAACGTCCTGACTTTC.

This clone appeared a few times. This chain links TRBV19 with TRBJ2-7, with TRBD2 matching 12 bases. CDR1 and CDR2 from the germline V gene are LNHDA and SQIVND (reference sequence). The CDR3 is made up of 15 amino acids. V lost 4 bases, J lost 5 bases, and 6 bases stayed unmatched. CDR3 loop: CASSNGLAGLHEQYF. CDR3 DNA sequence: TGTGCCAGTAGTAACGGACTAGCGGGGCTCCACGAGCAGTACTTC.

J is TRBJ2-4 and V is TRBV2; no clear D. The V end was cut by 4 bases, the J end by 0 bases, with 16 bases between. The CDR3 runs to 17 residues. The germline CDR1 and CDR2 sequences are SNHLY and FYNNEI. The CDR3 here is CASSAPAEHLAKNIQYF. The DNA of the CDR3 is TGTGCCAGCAGTGCCCCCGCTGAGCATCTAGCCAAAAACATTCAGTACTTC.

The chain links TRBV28 to TRBJ1-5; D ambiguous. The germline V gene encodes CDR1 MDHEN and CDR2 SYDVKM. The CDR3 sequence is 16 residues long. V lost 2 bases and J lost 4, with 15 bases in between. CDR3 sequence (DNA): TGTGCCAGCAGTTTAGGCCCTCCATCTGTTAATCAGCCCCAGCATTTT. This encodes CASSLGPPSVNQPQHF. The whole variable domain, remainder taken from reference TRBV28 and TRBJ1-5, is DVKVTQSSRYLVKRTGEKVFLECVQDMDHENMFWYRQDPGLGLRLIYFSYDVKMKEKGDIPEGYSVSREKKERFSLILESASTNQTSMYLCASSLGPPSVNQPQHFGDGTRLSIL.

V usage is TRBV2 and J usage is TRBJ2-7; D is perhaps TRBD1 (5 bases). Per germline, CDR1 SNHLY and CDR2 FYNNEI. V dropped 5 bases and J dropped 5 bases, with 19 bases sitting between them. The CDR3 totals 15 residues. DNA for the CDR3: TGTGCCAGCAGTTTCACCAGGGAACCAGGGAACGAGCAGTACTTC. Its translation: CASSFTREPGNEQYF.

The chain employs TRBV14 and TRBJ1-2; D is ambiguous. The CDR3 length is 13 residues. In germline, CDR1 is SGHDN, CDR2 FVKESK. Trimming shortened V by 1 base and J by 4 bases, and 7 bases separated the two germline ends. The CDR3 spells CASSQVGPYGYTF. Here the CDR3 DNA reads TGTGCCAGCAGCCAAGTCGGTCCCTATGGCTACACCTTC.

V usage is TRBV6-5 and J usage is TRBJ2-2; TRBD2 matches 9 bases. Germline V gene data show CDR1 as MNHEY and CDR2 as SVGAGI. V lost 6 bases and J lost 5; bases outside the gene matches: 7. This CDR3 is 15 amino acids long. CDR3 region: CASRPGTSRTGELFF. The DNA for the CDR3 is TGTGCCAGCAGGCCCGGGACTAGCCGAACCGGGGAGCTGTTTTTT.

The chain employs TRBV13 and TRBJ2-3; tentative D call: TRBD2 (5 bases). This CDR3 is 13 amino acids long. The germline V gene has CDR1 PRHDT and CDR2 FYEKMQ (reference sequence). Trimming left V 5 bases short and J 5 bases short, with 11 bases between. The DNA for the CDR3 is TGTGCCAGCAGCCCACCCGGGGAAGATACGCAGTATTTT. This gives the protein CASSPPGEDTQYF.

V usage is TRBV29-1 and J usage is TRBJ1-2; possibly TRBD1 for D (6 bases). Per the germline V gene, CDR1 is SQVTM and CDR2 is ANQGSEA. The CDR3 sequence is 15 residues long. Trimming removed 3 bases at V and 1 base at J, with 15 bases between. This chain's CDR3 is CSVDHPGAFNYGYTF. CDR3 nucleotides: TGCAGCGTTGACCACCCAGGGGCCTTTAACTATGGCTACACCTTC.

This clone was picked up a small number of times. The chain recombines TRBV6-6 with TRBJ2-7; D ambiguous. The CDR3 has 16 amino acids. V was shortened by 5 bases and J by 1 base, with 18 bases between the two germline ends. Looked up from germline, CDR1 is MNHNY and CDR2 is SVGAGI (reference sequence). The CDR3 sequence: CASSHQRPPISYEQYF. The CDR3 DNA sequence: TGTGCCAGCAGTCACCAGAGGCCTCCCATTTCCTACGAGCAGTACTTC.

The chain recombines TRBV5-1 with TRBJ2-1, with D perhaps matching TRBD1 (6 bases). From germline, CDR1 is SGHRS and CDR2 YFSETQ. The CDR3 length is 13 residues. With 3 bases removed from V and 6 bases from J, the gap between germline ends came to 10 bases. Here the CDR3 DNA reads TGCGCCAGCAGCTCCGTGGGGGCCAATGAGCAGTTCTTC. Its protein is CASSSVGANEQFF.